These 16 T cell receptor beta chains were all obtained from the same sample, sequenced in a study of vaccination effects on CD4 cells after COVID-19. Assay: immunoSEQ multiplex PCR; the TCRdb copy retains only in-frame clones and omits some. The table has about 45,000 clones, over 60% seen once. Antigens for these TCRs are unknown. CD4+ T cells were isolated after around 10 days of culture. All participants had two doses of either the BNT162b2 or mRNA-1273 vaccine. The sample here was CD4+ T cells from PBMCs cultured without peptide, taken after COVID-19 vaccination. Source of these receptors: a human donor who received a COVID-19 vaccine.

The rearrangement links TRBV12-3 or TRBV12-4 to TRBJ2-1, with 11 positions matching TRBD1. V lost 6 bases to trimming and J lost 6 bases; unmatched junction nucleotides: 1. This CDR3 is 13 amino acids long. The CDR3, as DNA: TGTGCCAGCAGCGGGACAGGGGGCAATGAGCAGTTCTTC. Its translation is CASSGTGGNEQFF.

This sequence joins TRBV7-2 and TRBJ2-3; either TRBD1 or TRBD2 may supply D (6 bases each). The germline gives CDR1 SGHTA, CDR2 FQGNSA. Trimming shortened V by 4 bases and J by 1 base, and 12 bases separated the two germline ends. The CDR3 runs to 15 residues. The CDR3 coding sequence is TGTGCCAGCAGCTATGGGGGGCCGGGCACAGATACGCAGTATTTT. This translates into CASSYGGPGTDTQYF. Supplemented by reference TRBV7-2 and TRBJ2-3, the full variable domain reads GAGVSQSPSNKVTEKGKDVELRCDPISGHTALYWYRQSLGQGLEFLIYFQGNSAPDKSGLPSDRFSAERTGGSVSTLTIQRTQQEDSAVYLCASSYGGPGTDTQYFGPGTRLTVL.

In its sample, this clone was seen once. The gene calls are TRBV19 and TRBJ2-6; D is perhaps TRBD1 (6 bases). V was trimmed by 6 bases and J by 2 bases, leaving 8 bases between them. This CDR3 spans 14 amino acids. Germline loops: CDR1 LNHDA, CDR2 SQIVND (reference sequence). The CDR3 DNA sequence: TGTGCCAGTAGAAGGACAGCTGGGGCCAACGTCCTGACTTTC. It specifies CASRRTAGANVLTF.

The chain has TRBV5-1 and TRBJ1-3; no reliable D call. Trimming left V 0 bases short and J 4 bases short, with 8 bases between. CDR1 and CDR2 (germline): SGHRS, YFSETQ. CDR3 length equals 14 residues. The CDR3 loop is CASSLVGYGNTIYF. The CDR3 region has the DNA TGCGCCAGCAGCTTGGTCGGGTACGGAAACACCATATATTTT.

The CDR3 loop reads CASSTLSESNQPQHF. CDR3 nucleotide sequence: TGTGCCAGTAGTACCCTGTCAGAAAGCAATCAGCCCCAGCATTTT. The rearrangement uses TRBV19 and TRBJ1-5; D unresolved. The CDR3 runs to 15 residues. V was cut by 4 bases and J by 1 base, with 11 bases left in between. The germline CDR1 and CDR2 sequences are LNHDA and SQIVND (reference sequence).

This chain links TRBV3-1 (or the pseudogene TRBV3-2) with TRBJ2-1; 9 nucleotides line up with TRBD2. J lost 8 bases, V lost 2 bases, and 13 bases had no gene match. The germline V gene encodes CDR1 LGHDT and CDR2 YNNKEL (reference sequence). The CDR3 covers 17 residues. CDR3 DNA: TGTGCCAGCAGCCAAATGAACGCGGGGGGGCGTTTGTATGAGCAGTTCTTC. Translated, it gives CASSQMNAGGRLYEQFF.

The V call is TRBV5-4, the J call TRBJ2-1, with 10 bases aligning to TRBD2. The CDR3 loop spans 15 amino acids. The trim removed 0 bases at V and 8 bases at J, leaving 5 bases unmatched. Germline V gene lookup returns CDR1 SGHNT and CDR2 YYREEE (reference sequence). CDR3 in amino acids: CASSLGAGGRDEQFF. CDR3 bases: TGTGCCAGCAGCTTGGGAGCGGGGGGGCGGGATGAGCAGTTCTTC.

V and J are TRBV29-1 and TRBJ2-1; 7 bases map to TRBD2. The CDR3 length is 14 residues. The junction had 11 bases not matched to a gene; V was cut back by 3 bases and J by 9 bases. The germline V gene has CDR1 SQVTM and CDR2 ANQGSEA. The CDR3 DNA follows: TGCAGCGTTGAGGTGTCGGGGGGTTCGGGTGAGCAGTTCTTC. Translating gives CSVEVSGGSGEQFF.

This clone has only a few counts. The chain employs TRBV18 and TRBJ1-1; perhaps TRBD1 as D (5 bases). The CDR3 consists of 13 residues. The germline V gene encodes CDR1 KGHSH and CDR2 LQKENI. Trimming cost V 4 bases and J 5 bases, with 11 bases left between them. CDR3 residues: CASSRERGTEAFF. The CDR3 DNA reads TGTGCCAGCTCACGAGAAAGGGGTACTGAAGCTTTCTTT.

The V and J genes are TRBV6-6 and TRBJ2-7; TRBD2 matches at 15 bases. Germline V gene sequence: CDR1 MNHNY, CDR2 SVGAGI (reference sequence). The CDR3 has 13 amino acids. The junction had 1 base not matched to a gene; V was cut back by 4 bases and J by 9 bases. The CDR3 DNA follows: TGTGCCAGCAGTTCGGGACTAGCGGGGGGGCAGTACTTC. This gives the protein CASSSGLAGGQYF.

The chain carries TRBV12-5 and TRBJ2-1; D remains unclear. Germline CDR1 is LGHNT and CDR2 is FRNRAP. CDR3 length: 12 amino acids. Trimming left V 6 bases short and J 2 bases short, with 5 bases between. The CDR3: CASGTTYNEQFF. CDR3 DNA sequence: TGTGCTAGTGGGACAACCTACAATGAGCAGTTCTTC.

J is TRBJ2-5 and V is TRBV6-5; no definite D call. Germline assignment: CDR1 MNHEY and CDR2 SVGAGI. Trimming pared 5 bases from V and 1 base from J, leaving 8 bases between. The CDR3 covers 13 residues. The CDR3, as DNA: TGTGCCAGCAGTACGCAGGTCCAAGAGACCCAGTACTTC. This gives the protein CASSTQVQETQYF.

The DNA for the CDR3 is TGTGCCAGCAGCCACCGGGACAGGGTGGGCTACACCTTC. It codes for CASSHRDRVGYTF. The J gene is TRBJ1-2, the V gene TRBV12-3 or TRBV12-4, with TRBD1 matching over 9 bases. CDR3 length: 13 amino acids. Trimming removed 6 bases from V and 8 bases from J; junction bases left unmatched: 7.

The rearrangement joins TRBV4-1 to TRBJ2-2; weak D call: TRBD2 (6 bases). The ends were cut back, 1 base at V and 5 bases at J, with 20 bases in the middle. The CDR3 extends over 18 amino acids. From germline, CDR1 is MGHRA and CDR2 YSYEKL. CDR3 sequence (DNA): TGCGCCAGCAGCCAAGCGGGACTGATAGGGGTCGGAACCGGGGAGCTGTTTTTT. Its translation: CASSQAGLIGVGTGELFF.

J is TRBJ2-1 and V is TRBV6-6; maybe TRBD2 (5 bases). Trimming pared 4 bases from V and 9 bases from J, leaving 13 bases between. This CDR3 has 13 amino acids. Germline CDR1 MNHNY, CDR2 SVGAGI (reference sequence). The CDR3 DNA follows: TGTGCCAGCAGTTCCGGGGAAAAGAGTGAGCAGTTCTTC. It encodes CASSSGEKSEQFF.

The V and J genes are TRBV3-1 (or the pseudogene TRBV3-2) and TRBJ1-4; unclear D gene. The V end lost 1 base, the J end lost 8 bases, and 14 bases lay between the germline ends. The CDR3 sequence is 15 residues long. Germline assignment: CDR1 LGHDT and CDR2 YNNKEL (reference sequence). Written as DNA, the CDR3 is TGTGCCAGCAGCCAAGGGTTTGGTGTAAGGGAAAAACTGTTTTTT. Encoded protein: CASSQGFGVREKLFF.